Below, 32 T cell receptor beta chains from the same sample are listed, as sequenced in a study of blood T cell repertoires in COVID-19. Data came from immunoSEQ multiplex PCR; TCRdb stores just in-frame clones and leaves some out. The sample records about 180,000 clones, roughly 81% being singletons. The material sequenced was peripheral blood. Every receptor here comes from a woman aged 45-59 years with COVID-19, enrolled during active disease.

V and J are TRBV27 and TRBJ2-7; 8 bases fit TRBD1. Germline-derived CDR1 and CDR2 are MNHEY and SMNVEV (reference sequence). This CDR3 contains 14 residues. Losses at the gene ends were 7 bases for V and 2 bases for J; bases not matched to a gene: 7. The CDR3 here is CASTQGQGTYEQYF. Here the CDR3 DNA reads TGTGCCAGCACTCAAGGACAGGGTACCTACGAGCAGTACTTC.

V gene TRBV4-2 combines with J gene TRBJ1-2; 10 bases fit TRBD1. The CDR3 sequence is 18 residues long. Germline CDR1 is LGHNA and CDR2 is YNFKEQ. V was clipped by 0 bases and J by 8 bases; unmatched bases: 15. Here the CDR3 reads CASSQDATVRTGGSGYTF. The CDR3 bases are TGTGCCAGCAGCCAAGATGCTACGGTGCGGACAGGGGGATCGGGCTACACCTTC.

This clone was detected once. V is TRBV11-3 and J is TRBJ2-5; TRBD1 matches at 11 bases. Per the germline V gene, CDR1 is SGHNT and CDR2 is YENEEA. The CDR3 has 15 amino acids. V shed 8 bases, J shed 5 bases, and the junction held 10 bases outside the gene matches. The CDR3 is CASGKNWDRGETQYF. Here the CDR3 DNA reads TGTGCCAGCGGAAAAAACTGGGACAGGGGGGAGACCCAGTACTTC.

The rearrangement links TRBV3-1 (or the pseudogene TRBV3-2) to TRBJ1-2; 9 nucleotides match TRBD1. In germline, CDR1 is LGHDT, CDR2 YNNKEL (reference sequence). The trim removed 4 bases at V and 5 bases at J, leaving 8 bases unmatched. The CDR3 spans 15 residues. The CDR3 loop reads CASSPGTGYLYGYTF. DNA of the CDR3: TGTGCCAGCAGCCCTGGGACAGGGTATTTATATGGCTACACCTTC.

This clone was seen once. V is TRBV27 and J is TRBJ2-1; TRBD2 agrees at 12 bases. With 4 bases clipped from V and 4 bases from J, the junction kept 8 bases outside the gene matches. Germline lookup yields CDR1 MNHEY and CDR2 SMNVEV (reference sequence). The CDR3 is made up of 17 amino acids. In DNA, the CDR3 is TGTGCCAGCAGTTCCTTCGGACTAGCGGGGATTTACAATGAGCAGTTCTTC. This gives the protein CASSSFGLAGIYNEQFF.

The J gene is TRBJ1-4, the V gene TRBV15; perhaps TRBD1 as D (6 bases). Germline assignment: CDR1 LNHNV and CDR2 YYDKDF (reference sequence). Trimming removed 2 bases at V and 2 bases at J, with 15 bases between. The CDR3 covers 17 residues. CDR3 in DNA: TGTGCCACCAGCAGACGTTTGCCGCAGGGGACTAATGAAAAACTGTTTTTT. Its protein product is CATSRRLPQGTNEKLFF.

This chain uses TRBV28 with TRBJ2-5; TRBD2 might be the D (6 bases). Looked up from germline, CDR1 is MDHEN and CDR2 is SYDVKM. V lost 5 bases to trimming and J lost 2 bases, with 9 bases between them. The CDR3 has 13 residues. In DNA, the CDR3 is TGTGCCAGCAGTCCCCGGGGGCAAGAGACCCAGTACTTC. It yields the protein CASSPRGQETQYF.

The V call is TRBV7-9, the J call TRBJ1-5; tentatively, D is TRBD1 (5 bases). The V and J ends lost 5 bases and 3 bases respectively, with 14 bases between them. CDR3 length equals 15 residues. In germline, CDR1 is SEHNR, CDR2 FQNEAQ (reference sequence). Here the CDR3 reads CASSRDGGTNQPQHF. In nucleotides, the CDR3 is TGTGCCAGCAGCCGTGACGGGGGGACCAATCAGCCCCAGCATTTT.

The chain links TRBV30 to TRBJ1-4; weak D call: TRBD1 (5 bases). V lost 0 bases, J lost 5 bases, and 13 bases lay in between. The CDR3 has 15 residues. Germline V gives CDR1 GTSNPN, CDR2 SVGIG (reference sequence). CDR3 amino acids: CAWSVQERGNEKLFF. The CDR3 DNA follows: TGTGCCTGGAGTGTACAGGAGCGGGGGAATGAAAAACTGTTTTTT. The entire variable domain, with the rest obtained from reference TRBV30 and TRBJ1-4, is as follows: SQTIHQWPATLVQPVGSPLSLECTVEGTSNPNLYWYRQAAGRGLQLLFYSVGIGQISSEVPQNLSASRPQDRQFILSSKKLLLSDSGFYLCAWSVQERGNEKLFFGSGTQLSVL.

This rearrangement joins TRBV12-5 to TRBJ2-7; D is unresolved. Germline CDR1 reads LGHNT; CDR2 reads FRNRAP. The CDR3 length is 13 residues. The V and J ends lost 4 bases and 0 bases respectively, with 7 bases between them. The CDR3 loop reads CASGYGRSYEQYF. In DNA, the CDR3 is TGTGCTAGTGGTTACGGTCGCTCCTACGAGCAGTACTTC.

This chain joins TRBV14 and TRBJ2-1; tentatively, D is TRBD1 (6 bases). The CDR3 runs to 13 residues. Trimming stripped 4 bases from V and 7 bases from J, with 11 bases between. CDR1 SGHDN and CDR2 FVKESK come from the germline V gene. CDR3 sequence (DNA): TGTGCCAGCAGCCCGGACAGACGAAATGAGCAGTTCTTC. This translates into CASSPDRRNEQFF.

V gene TRBV9 combines with J gene TRBJ2-5; 7 nucleotides agree with TRBD2. CDR3 length: 17 amino acids. Looked up from germline, CDR1 is SGDLS and CDR2 is YYNGEE. Unmatched junction bases numbered 10, after V lost 0 bases and J lost 2 bases. The CDR3 region has the DNA TGTGCCAGCAGCGTAGGCGGATCAAGCGGGGATCAAGAGACCCAGTACTTC. Its protein is CASSVGGSSGDQETQYF.

The chain joins TRBV10-3 to TRBJ2-7; D might be TRBD1 (5 bases). CDR1 is ENHRY, CDR2 SYGVKD, per germline. The length of the CDR3 is 14 residues. The V end was cut by 6 bases, the J end by 0 bases, with 12 bases between. As DNA, the CDR3 is TGTGCCATCAGCCAAACGGACAACTCCTACGAGCAGTACTTC. Protein sequence: CAISQTDNSYEQYF.

Comment on this clone: In the same sample, other DNA sequences code for this CDR3. The chain uses TRBV6-5 and TRBJ1-1, with no clear D. The germline V gene encodes CDR1 MNHEY and CDR2 SVGAGI. Trimming cost V 0 bases and J 1 base, with 6 bases left between them. This CDR3 has 14 amino acids. CDR3 in amino acids: CASSYSGGNTEAFF. CDR3 sequence (DNA): TGTGCCAGCAGTTACTCAGGAGGGAACACTGAAGCTTTCTTT.

The chain couples TRBV10-3 to TRBJ2-3, with 11 bases lining up with TRBD2. Looked up from germline, CDR1 is ENHRY and CDR2 is SYGVKD. The trim removed 2 bases at V and 5 bases at J, leaving 9 bases unmatched. The CDR3 has 17 residues. For the CDR3, the DNA is TGTGCCATCAGTGAGACTAGCGGGGGCGAACGTGGAGATACGCAGTATTTT. Protein product: CAISETSGGERGDTQYF.

The chain recombines TRBV7-9 with TRBJ2-2, with D unclear. CDR1 is SEHNR and CDR2 is FQNEAQ in the germline V gene (reference sequence). The germline V and J ends were trimmed by 1 base and 6 bases, with 6 bases remaining between them. The CDR3 spans 13 residues. CDR3 amino acids: CASSLGAPGELFF. CDR3 DNA: TGTGCCAGCAGCTTAGGGGCGCCCGGGGAGCTGTTTTTT. Combining the CDR3 with reference TRBV7-9 and TRBJ2-2 gives the whole variable domain DTGVSQNPRHKITKRGQNVTFRCDPISEHNRLYWYRQTLGQGPEFLTYFQNEAQLEKSRLLSDRFSAERPKGSFSTLEIQRTEQGDSAMYLCASSLGAPGELFFGEGSRLTVL.

This sequence joins TRBV7-2 and TRBJ2-1, with a tentative D call TRBD1 (6 bases). The germline V and J ends were trimmed by 5 bases and 1 base, with 15 bases remaining between them. CDR3 size: 16 residues. Germline V gives CDR1 SGHTA, CDR2 FQGNSA. This chain's CDR3 is CASSPTGRSSYNEQFF. Written as DNA, the CDR3 is TGTGCCAGCAGCCCCACAGGGCGCTCGTCCTACAATGAGCAGTTCTTC.

This rearrangement joins TRBV3-1 (or the pseudogene TRBV3-2) to TRBJ1-1; no definite D call. The V gene lost 0 bases and the J gene lost 10 bases, with 6 bases spanning the gap. This CDR3 is built from 11 residues. Germline values: CDR1 LGHDT, CDR2 YNNKEL (reference sequence). CDR3 DNA: TGTGCCAGCAGCCAAGAGGCAGTAGCTTTCTTT. It yields the protein CASSQEAVAFF.

The gene calls are TRBV25-1 and TRBJ2-7, with 10 bases aligning to TRBD2. This CDR3 has 15 amino acids. The germline CDR1 and CDR2 sequences are MGHDK and SYGVNS. The ends lost 4 bases at V and 6 bases at J; junction bases unmatched: 9. DNA for the CDR3: TGTGCCAGCAGTGCCAGCGGGGGGGCTTTCGGCGAGCAGTACTTC. It yields the protein CASSASGGAFGEQYF.

The chain couples TRBV4-3 to TRBJ2-2; 8 bases fit TRBD2. The CDR3 is 16 amino acids. Germline CDR1 LGHNA, CDR2 YSLEER. V gave up 0 bases and J gave up 5 bases; unmatched junction bases: 5. The CDR3 protein is CASSQDGTRGTGELFF. The DNA of the CDR3 is TGCGCCAGCAGCCAAGACGGGACTAGAGGAACCGGGGAGCTGTTTTTT.

J is TRBJ1-2 and V is TRBV6-6; D is uncertain. Trimming stripped 2 bases from V and 3 bases from J, with 10 bases between. Looked up from germline, CDR1 is MNHNY and CDR2 is SVGAGI (reference sequence). The CDR3 loop spans 14 amino acids. CDR3 sequence: CASSYGAGDYGYTF. CDR3 nucleotides: TGTGCCAGCAGTTACGGAGCGGGCGACTATGGCTACACCTTC.

CDR3 coding DNA: TGTGCCAGCCGCGGGACAGATTCCTACGAGCAGTACTTC. Encoded protein: CASRGTDSYEQYF. The chain is built from TRBV2 and TRBJ2-7; D possibly corresponds to TRBD1 (7 bases). Germline V gene lookup returns CDR1 SNHLY and CDR2 FYNNEI. Trimming shortened V by 8 bases and J by 1 base, and 12 bases separated the two germline ends. The CDR3 sequence is 13 residues long.

The J gene is TRBJ1-4, the V gene TRBV2, with 7 bases that match TRBD1. Germline CDR1 and CDR2: SNHLY and FYNNEI. V shed 5 bases, J shed 6 bases, and the junction held 6 bases outside the gene matches. The CDR3 spans 14 residues. CDR3 DNA: TGTGCCAGCAGTCCGACAGGGAGATATGAAAAACTGTTTTTT. Its protein is CASSPTGRYEKLFF. Using reference TRBV2 and TRBJ1-4 for the parts outside the CDR3, the full variable domain is EPEVTQTPSHQVTQMGQEVILRCVPISNHLYFYWYRQILGQKVEFLVSFYNNEISEKSEIFDDQFSVERPDGSNFTLKIRSTKLEDSAMYFCASSPTGRYEKLFFGSGTQLSVL.

Concerning this clone itself: Other DNA sequences in this sample translate to the same CDR3. The rearrangement uses TRBV6-1 and TRBJ1-3; D is unresolved. The V end lost 3 bases, the J end lost 0 bases, and 12 bases lay between the germline ends. The CDR3 totals 16 residues. CDR1 and CDR2 from the germline V gene are MNHNS and SASEGT. CDR3 residues: CASSELVRGSGNTIYF. Written as DNA, the CDR3 is TGTGCCAGCAGTGAGTTGGTGCGGGGCTCTGGAAACACCATATATTTT.

This clone was seen only once. The genes are TRBV9 and TRBJ2-7; D remains ambiguous. The ends were cut back, 0 bases at V and 2 bases at J, with 12 bases in the middle. The CDR3 contains 15 residues. Germline-derived CDR1 and CDR2 are SGDLS and YYNGEE. CDR3 in amino acids: CASSVDWSAPYEQYF. CDR3 nucleotide sequence: TGTGCCAGCAGCGTAGATTGGTCAGCGCCCTACGAGCAGTACTTC.

For the CDR3, the DNA is TGCGCCAGCAGTGAAGACAGGGGGGGAGAGACCCAGTACTTC. It translates to CASSEDRGGETQYF. The chain joins TRBV10-1 to TRBJ2-5; 9 bases are shared with TRBD1. Germline CDR1 is WNHNN and CDR2 is SYGVQD (reference sequence). This CDR3 has 14 amino acids. The V gene end was trimmed by 3 bases and the J gene end by 4 bases; junction bases not matched to a gene: 3.

V gene TRBV12-3 or TRBV12-4 combines with J gene TRBJ2-5, with D maybe TRBD1 (5 bases). Trimming stripped 3 bases from V and 6 bases from J, with 11 bases between. The CDR3 length is 13 residues. The CDR3 DNA follows: TGTGCCAGCAGTTTCGACAGCCCGAAGACCCAGTACTTC. Translating it yields CASSFDSPKTQYF.

This rearrangement joins TRBV2 to TRBJ1-4, with D maybe TRBD1 (5 bases). Trimming left V 4 bases short and J 7 bases short, with 10 bases between. CDR1 is SNHLY, CDR2 FYNNEI, per germline. The CDR3 is 13 residues long. The chain's CDR3 is CASSVSGGEKLFF. The CDR3 bases are TGTGCCAGCAGTGTTTCCGGGGGTGAAAAACTGTTTTTT.

V usage is TRBV30 and J usage is TRBJ1-2; D ambiguous. V gave up 2 bases and J gave up 4 bases, with 14 bases separating them. This CDR3 has 14 residues. Germline lookup yields CDR1 GTSNPN and CDR2 SVGIG (reference sequence). The CDR3: CAWSPTEGPYGYTF. The CDR3 coding sequence is TGTGCCTGGAGTCCCACAGAGGGCCCCTATGGCTACACCTTC.

The chain recombines TRBV24-1 with TRBJ2-1; tentatively, D is TRBD1 (5 bases). The germline V and J ends were trimmed by 9 bases and 8 bases, with 13 bases remaining between them. The CDR3 contains 12 residues. Germline V CDR1 and CDR2: KGHDR, SFDVKD. The CDR3 loop is CATESGLYEQFF. CDR3 coding DNA: TGTGCCACCGAGTCAGGGCTATATGAGCAGTTCTTC.

Comment on this clone: One end of the junction varies from germline; a read error may be responsible. The gene calls are TRBV29-1 and TRBJ2-4; D may be TRBD1 or TRBD2 (5 bases each). The CDR3 length is 15 residues. Per germline, CDR1 SQVTM and CDR2 ANQGSEA. The CDR3 is CSVQEGRVAKNIQYF. The DNA of the CDR3 is TGCAGCGTTCAAGAGGGCAGGGTAGCCAAAAACATTCAGTACTTC.

This rearrangement joins TRBV27 to TRBJ1-1; 8 nucleotides agree with TRBD1. This CDR3 spans 14 amino acids. In germline, CDR1 is MNHEY, CDR2 SMNVEV (reference sequence). V was pared by 5 bases and J by 6 bases, with 8 bases of the junction left unmatched. The CDR3 region is CASSEDREKAEAFF. CDR3 bases: TGTGCCAGCAGTGAGGACAGGGAGAAGGCTGAAGCTTTCTTT.